A selection of T cell receptor beta chains follows, all from one sample in a study of blood T cell repertoires in COVID-19. Some clones are missing from TCRdb's copy, which holds only in-frame ones; the method was immunoSEQ multiplex PCR. This sample has 90,000 to 120,000 clones, with approximately 88% found just once. The material sequenced was peripheral blood. These receptors all come from a man in his fifties with active or convalescent COVID-19. Both conserved end residues are part of each CDR3. Fields, in order: clone size, J gene, D gene, V gene, CDR3 DNA, CDR3 protein. The D gene is left open where the match is weak. Not every row has a clone size; where given, it reads once, few, many or a size class.

size: -
J: TRBJ2-1
D: TRBD2
V: TRBV11-3
DNA: TGTGCCAGCAGCCTACTAGCGGGAGGGCCTGAGTTCTTC
CDR3: CASSLLAGGPEFF

size: once
J: TRBJ2-1
D: TRBD2
V: TRBV19
DNA: TGTGCCAGTAGTACTATGGTCGGACTAGCGGGAGGGACCTACAATGAGCAGTTCTTC
CDR3: CASSTMVGLAGGTYNEQFF

size: -
J: TRBJ2-2
D: TRBD1
V: TRBV29-1
DNA: TGCAGCGTTGAACTTGGACAGGATTACACCGGGGAGCTGTTTTTT
CDR3: CSVELGQDYTGELFF

size: -
J: TRBJ1-4
D: -
V: TRBV5-5
DNA: TGTGCCAGCAGCCCTGGGCCCGGCGGGGATACTAATGAAAAACTGTTTTTT
CDR3: CASSPGPGGDTNEKLFF

size: -
J: TRBJ2-1
D: -
V: TRBV19
DNA: TGTGCCAGTAGTACCGAGACAGAATACAATGAGCAGTTCTTC
CDR3: CASSTETEYNEQFF

size: -
J: TRBJ2-1
D: -
V: TRBV5-1
DNA: TGCGCCAGCAGCTTGGAGGGGCTACCCTACAATGAGCAGTTCTTC
CDR3: CASSLEGLPYNEQFF

size: once
J: TRBJ1-1
D: -
V: TRBV28
DNA: TGTGCCAGCAGTTTATCCGGGGATACTGAAGCTTTCTTT
CDR3: CASSLSGDTEAFF

size: -
J: TRBJ2-5
D: TRBD2
V: TRBV19
DNA: TGTGCCAGTAGTATCCTAGCGGGAGGGGGAAAGACCCAGTACTTC
CDR3: CASSILAGGGKTQYF

size: few
J: TRBJ2-7
D: -
V: TRBV19
DNA: TGTGCCAGTAGCGGACTATCCTACGAGCAGTACTTC
CDR3: CASSGLSYEQYF

size: -
J: TRBJ2-7
D: TRBD2
V: TRBV29-1
DNA: TGCAGCGTTGAGTCCACTAGCGGGAGTATGACCTACGAGCAGTACTTC
CDR3: CSVESTSGSMTYEQYF

size: -
J: TRBJ2-1
D: -
V: TRBV7-2
DNA: TGTGCCAGCAGGCTCCCTGGTGGACAGCCAACCTACAATGAGCAGTTCTTC
CDR3: CASRLPGGQPTYNEQFF

size: -
J: TRBJ1-5
D: -
V: TRBV6-1
DNA: TGTGCCAGCAGTGAACTTACAGGGAGCAATCAGCCCCAGCATTTT
CDR3: CASSELTGSNQPQHF

size: -
J: TRBJ2-3
D: TRBD1
V: TRBV5-1
DNA: TGCGCCAGCAGCCTACAGGGGGGAGGCACAGATACGCAGTATTTT
CDR3: CASSLQGGGTDTQYF

size: -
J: TRBJ1-2
D: -
V: TRBV6-5
DNA: TGTGCCAGCAGTCCCAGGGAAGGGTATGGCTACACCTTC
CDR3: CASSPREGYGYTF

size: few
J: TRBJ1-2
D: -
V: TRBV14
DNA: TGTGCCAGCAGCCCGACATGGAACTATGGCTACACCTTC
CDR3: CASSPTWNYGYTF

size: -
J: TRBJ2-3
D: -
V: TRBV5-1
DNA: TGCGCCAGCAGCTCTTTAGCGCGTAGCACAGATACGCAGTATTTT
CDR3: CASSSLARSTDTQYF

size: -
J: TRBJ1-1
D: TRBD1
V: TRBV6-5
DNA: TGTGCCAGCAGCCCGGGACAGGGAAACACTGAAGCTTTCTTT
CDR3: CASSPGQGNTEAFF

size: -
J: TRBJ2-3
D: TRBD2
V: TRBV19
DNA: TGTGCCAGTAGACAAGGGACTAGCGGGGGGGGTTTTCGGCACACAGATACGCAGTATTTT
CDR3: CASRQGTSGGGFRHTDTQYF

size: -
J: TRBJ2-7
D: TRBD2
V: TRBV4-3
DNA: TGCGCCAGCAGCCAGAGACTAGCGGGAGGGCCTGGGGAGCAGTACTTC
CDR3: CASSQRLAGGPGEQYF

size: -
J: TRBJ2-1
D: -
V: TRBV28
DNA: TGTGCCAGCAGTGTCGGGTCTTACAATGAGCAGTTCTTC
CDR3: CASSVGSYNEQFF

size: few
J: TRBJ2-7
D: TRBD2
V: TRBV6-5
DNA: TGTGCCAGCAGTTACTCAGGACTAGCGAGATACGAGCAGTACTTC
CDR3: CASSYSGLARYEQYF

size: -
J: TRBJ2-1
D: TRBD2
V: TRBV28
DNA: TGTGCCAGCAGTATCGCGGGTAGCGGGAGCGGGGAGCAGTTCTTC
CDR3: CASSIAGSGSGEQFF

size: -
J: TRBJ1-5
D: -
V: TRBV19
DNA: TGTGCCAGTAAGGGGTTGGGAAATCAGCCCCAGCATTTT
CDR3: CASKGLGNQPQHF

size: -
J: TRBJ1-2
D: -
V: TRBV7-9
DNA: TGTGCCAGCAGCCGACACCAGGGTTCCGGCTATGGCTACACCTTC
CDR3: CASSRHQGSGYGYTF

size: -
J: TRBJ2-3
D: -
V: TRBV7-2
DNA: TGTGCCAGCAGCCCGGTTATAGGGGTGGGAGGAGGGGCAGATACGCAGTATTTT
CDR3: CASSPVIGVGGGADTQYF